This passage covers 18 T cell receptor beta chains from one sample sequenced in a study of cytomegalovirus exposure and HLA in healthy donors. Researchers ran the PCR with 60 Vbeta and 13 Jbeta primers. The protocol was immunoSEQ multiplex PCR, while the TCRdb copy is restricted to in-frame clones and leaves out a portion. This sample has 170,000 or so clones; more than 60% occur once, and the top ten carry 3.7%. Sequenced sample: PBMCs. The receptors come from a woman aged 60-70 years in good health and CMV-seropositive.

The V call is TRBV2, the J call TRBJ1-2; D perhaps matches TRBD1 (5 bases). V was cut by 6 bases and J by 3 bases, with 14 bases left in between. The germline V gene encodes CDR1 SNHLY and CDR2 FYNNEI. CDR3 length: 14 amino acids. The CDR3 coding sequence is TGTGCCAGCAGCGAGGCAGGGCTCTACTATGGCTACACCTTC. Its translation: CASSEAGLYYGYTF.

The V call is TRBV6-1, the J call TRBJ2-7, with D possibly TRBD2 on 5 matching bases. CDR1 MNHNS and CDR2 SASEGT come from the germline V gene. Between the trimmed V and J ends, which lost 6 bases and 6 bases, there was a span of 6 bases. The CDR3 is made up of 10 amino acids. CDR3 amino acids: CASRRAEQYF. DNA of the CDR3: TGTGCCAGCAGGCGGGCCGAGCAGTACTTC.

The chain employs TRBV7-2 and TRBJ2-5; the match to TRBD2 covers 8 bases. V trimming: 3 bases; J trimming: 4 bases; junction bases outside the gene matches: 7. The germline V gene has CDR1 SGHTA and CDR2 FQGNSA. The CDR3 has 15 amino acids. The CDR3 DNA follows: TGTGCCAGCAGCTTTACGGGGGGGCTCGGAGAGACCCAGTACTTC. Residues: CASSFTGGLGETQYF.

The rearrangement uses TRBV28 and TRBJ2-7; 8 bases are a match to TRBD2. Per germline, CDR1 MDHEN and CDR2 SYDVKM. The V segment lost 2 bases and the J segment 6 bases; nucleotides outside the gene matches: 3. This CDR3 comprises 13 residues. The DNA of the CDR3 is TGTGCCAGCAGTTTAGCCGGGGGGGGCGAGCAGTACTTC. This translates into CASSLAGGGEQYF.

The rearrangement links TRBV14 to TRBJ2-7, with D unclear. This CDR3 is 13 amino acids long. CDR1 SGHDN and CDR2 FVKESK come from the germline V gene. Trimming took 1 base from V and 2 from J, leaving 6 bases between them. The CDR3 bases are TGTGCCAGCAGCCAAGGGCTCCCCTACGAGCAGTACTTC. The encoded protein is CASSQGLPYEQYF. The entire variable domain, with the rest obtained from reference TRBV14 and TRBJ2-7, is as follows: EAGVTQFPSHSVIEKGQTVTLRCDPISGHDNLYWYRRVMGKEIKFLLHFVKESKQDESGMPNNRFLAERTGGTYSTLKVQPAELEDSGVYFCASSQGLPYEQYFGPGTRLTVT.

The chain links TRBV2 to TRBJ2-1; D not resolved. V was pared by 3 bases and J by 3 bases, with 3 bases between. Per the germline V gene, CDR1 is SNHLY and CDR2 is FYNNEI. The CDR3 loop spans 12 amino acids. CDR3 nucleotide sequence: TGTGCCAGCAGTGACCACTACAATGAGCAGTTCTTC. Its translation is CASSDHYNEQFF.

The gene calls are TRBV5-4 and TRBJ2-4, with D perhaps matching TRBD1 (6 bases). V lost 0 bases and J lost 1, with 8 bases in between. The germline V gene has CDR1 SGHNT and CDR2 YYREEE (reference sequence). This CDR3 contains 15 residues. CDR3 sequence (DNA): TGTGCCAGCAGCTTGGGCACAGGGGCCAAAAACATTCAGTACTTC. Protein sequence: CASSLGTGAKNIQYF.

The V and J genes are TRBV20-1 and TRBJ1-2; D gene ambiguous. The CDR3 is made up of 11 amino acids. Trimming shortened V by 4 bases and J by 1 base, and 4 bases separated the two germline ends. Germline values: CDR1 DFQATT, CDR2 SNEGSKA (reference sequence). The chain's CDR3 is CSANRNYGYTF. CDR3 coding DNA: TGCAGTGCTAATCGTAACTATGGCTACACCTTC.

This clone has a single count. This chain uses TRBV7-9 with TRBJ2-3; TRBD1 might be the D (5 bases). The CDR3 is made up of 14 amino acids. Germline values: CDR1 SEHNR, CDR2 FQNEAQ (reference sequence). V was shortened by 1 base and J by 6 bases, with 11 bases between the two germline ends. The CDR3 spells CASSLGQPGDTQYF. The CDR3 DNA reads TGTGCCAGCAGCTTAGGACAGCCCGGGGATACGCAGTATTTT.

V gene TRBV7-8 combines with J gene TRBJ2-3; 8 nucleotides align to TRBD2. V shed 4 bases and J 4 bases; nucleotides not matched to a gene: 10. The germline V gene encodes CDR1 SGHVS and CDR2 FQNEAQ. The length of the CDR3 is 16 residues. The CDR3 is CASSSGGGRNSDTQYF. DNA for the CDR3: TGTGCCAGCAGCTCCGGGGGCGGGAGGAACTCAGATACGCAGTATTTT.

This clone has more than one count but fewer than ten. This chain uses TRBV6-1 with TRBJ2-2; possible D gene TRBD2, 6 bases. The ends were cut back, 2 bases at V and 6 bases at J, with 13 bases in the middle. Looked up from germline, CDR1 is MNHNS and CDR2 is SASEGT. The CDR3 spans 15 residues. The CDR3 protein is CASSERGLPAGELFF. CDR3 bases: TGTGCCAGCAGTGAAAGGGGACTCCCGGCCGGGGAGCTGTTTTTT.

To note about this clone: The germline gene is not matched at one end of the junction; a read error may be the cause. V is TRBV28 and J is TRBJ2-4; 7 positions agree with TRBD2. Germline CDR1 and CDR2: MDHEN and SYDVKM. The CDR3 sequence is 14 residues long. The CDR3 here is CASRPPGRGNSQYF. The CDR3 DNA reads TGTGCCAGCAGGCCCCCGGGGAGGGGAAACAGTCAGTACTTC.

This clone was seen a few times. The chain combines TRBV30 with TRBJ1-5, with D unresolved. V dropped 4 bases and J dropped 2 bases, with 15 bases sitting between them. The CDR3 runs to 15 residues. In germline, CDR1 is GTSNPN, CDR2 SVGIG (reference sequence). The CDR3 here is CAWKRGNVGNQPQHF. In DNA form, the CDR3 reads TGTGCCTGGAAGAGAGGGAACGTGGGCAATCAGCCCCAGCATTTT.

The chain employs TRBV5-5 and TRBJ2-7; 12 positions match TRBD2. Trimming removed 0 bases from V and 4 bases from J; junction bases left unmatched: 2. The CDR3 is made up of 15 amino acids. CDR1 is SGHKS and CDR2 is YYEKEE in the germline V gene (reference sequence). CDR3 loop: CASSLETSGSYEQYF. The CDR3 DNA reads TGTGCCAGCAGCTTGGAGACTAGCGGGAGTTACGAGCAGTACTTC. Full variable domain (outside the CDR3, taken from reference TRBV5-5 and TRBJ2-7): DAGVTQSPTHLIKTRGQQVTLRCSPISGHKSVSWYQQVLGQGPQFIFQYYEKEERGRGNFPDRFSARQFPNYSSELNVNALLLGDSALYLCASSLETSGSYEQYFGPGTRLTVT.

This chain uses TRBV9 with TRBJ2-7; 8 positions match TRBD1. From germline, CDR1 is SGDLS and CDR2 YYNGEE. With 4 bases clipped from V and 0 bases from J, the junction kept 9 bases outside the gene matches. The CDR3 covers 16 residues. The CDR3 is CASSPLRGTGSYEQYF. CDR3 DNA: TGTGCCAGCAGCCCCTTAAGGGGGACAGGCTCCTACGAGCAGTACTTC.

The chain couples TRBV5-6 to TRBJ2-2; maybe TRBD2 (5 bases). Trimming took off 0 bases at V and 4 bases at J, with 7 bases between the two ends. Germline V gene sequence: CDR1 SGHDT, CDR2 YYEEEE. This CDR3 region has 14 residues. Here the CDR3 DNA reads TGTGCCAGCAGCTTGGTAGGGAGCACCGGGGAGCTGTTTTTT. This translates into CASSLVGSTGELFF. The full variable domain, in which reference TRBV5-6 and TRBJ2-2 provide the parts outside the CDR3, is DAGVTQSPTHLIKTRGQQVTLRCSPKSGHDTVSWYQQALGQGPQFIFQYYEEEERQRGNFPDRFSGHQFPNYSSELNVNALLLGDSALYLCASSLVGSTGELFFGEGSRLTVL.

This clone has only a few counts. The V call is TRBV10-2, the J call TRBJ1-2; D is undetermined. Looked up from germline, CDR1 is WSHSY and CDR2 is SAAADI. The germline V and J ends were trimmed by 8 bases and 6 bases, with 10 bases remaining between them. CDR3 length: 11 amino acids. CDR3 sequence (DNA): TGCGCCAGCTCCCCGGCGGATGGCTACACCTTC. The encoded protein is CASSPADGYTF.

This chain uses TRBV21-1 with TRBJ2-1; TRBD2, the table's D call, lacks a check against the DNA. TRBV21-1 is a pseudogene. The CDR3 spans 17 residues. In nucleotides, the CDR3 is TGTGCCACTTCTACCGGGACTTTAATCGCTCCCTACAATGAGCAGTTCTTC. The encoded protein is CATSTGTLIAPYNEQFF.